The 20 T cell receptor beta chains reported below all come from one sample, sequenced in a study of blood T cell repertoires in COVID-19. Generated by immunoSEQ multiplex PCR, the TCRdb table keeps only in-frame clones and is missing some. The profile shows a few hundred thousand clones, about 86% of them singletons. Sequencing was performed on peripheral blood. The source is a man aged 55 to 70 with acute or convalescent COVID-19.

The gene calls are TRBV10-3 and TRBJ2-3; 9 positions match TRBD1. The germline gives CDR1 ENHRY, CDR2 SYGVKD. Trimming removed 7 bases from V and 5 bases from J; junction bases left unmatched: 7. The CDR3 has 14 amino acids. The CDR3 loop is CAIKRQGDRDTQYF. The CDR3 nucleotides are TGTGCCATCAAGCGACAGGGGGATAGAGATACGCAGTATTTT.

J is TRBJ1-4 and V is TRBV28, with 7 nucleotides matching TRBD1. J lost 7 bases, V lost 5 bases, and 7 bases had no gene match. CDR1 and CDR2 from the germline V gene are MDHEN and SYDVKM. The CDR3 extends over 14 amino acids. The CDR3 region has the DNA TGTGCCAGCAGTCCAGGGGGGCCAGTTGAAAAACTGTTTTTT. Translating it yields CASSPGGPVEKLFF.

The rearrangement links TRBV9 to TRBJ2-3, with 9 bases that match TRBD2. The germline CDR1 and CDR2 sequences are SGDLS and YYNGEE. The CDR3 covers 16 residues. V gave up 0 bases and J gave up 1 base; unmatched junction bases: 3. The CDR3 bases are TGTGCCAGCAGCGTAGGGGCTAGCGGGGGCACAGATACGCAGTATTTT. Translated: CASSVGASGGTDTQYF.

Details on this clone: Relative to the germline gene, one junction end is altered; a read error may explain this. The rearrangement joins TRBV29-1 to TRBJ2-1; the D gene is possibly TRBD1 (6 bases). Germline V gives CDR1 SQVTM, CDR2 ANQGSEA. The CDR3 sequence is 14 residues long. CDR3 sequence (DNA): TGCAGCGTTGTTTTAGGGACAAACTACGATGAGCAGTTCTTC. It specifies CSVVLGTNYDEQFF.

The V gene is TRBV7-2, the J gene TRBJ1-2; 9 bases agree with TRBD1. V lost 5 bases to trimming and J lost 2 bases; unmatched junction nucleotides: 3. The CDR3 has 14 residues. In germline, CDR1 is SGHTA, CDR2 FQGNSA. CDR3 DNA: TGTGCCAGCAGCCGGGACAGGGTCAACTATGGCTACACCTTC. The encoded protein is CASSRDRVNYGYTF.

This clone appeared a few times. The gene calls are TRBV5-5 and TRBJ1-3; the D gene is possibly TRBD1 (6 bases). Trimming shortened V by 1 base and J by 0 bases, and 14 bases separated the two germline ends. CDR1 is SGHKS, CDR2 YYEKEE, per germline (reference sequence). The CDR3 totals 17 residues. CDR3 sequence reads: CASSLPKGQISGNTIYF. The CDR3 nucleotides are TGTGCCAGCAGCTTGCCTAAGGGACAAATCTCTGGAAACACCATATATTTT.

CDR3 bases: TGTGCCAGCAGCTCGGGACAGCCTAATCAGCCCCAGCATTTT. Translation: CASSSGQPNQPQHF. J is TRBJ1-5 and V is TRBV2, with TRBD1 identical over 7 bases. The V gene's germline CDR1 is SNHLY and CDR2 FYNNEI. The V and J ends lost 6 bases and 4 bases, in that order; junction bases with no gene match: 6. This CDR3 has 14 amino acids.

The chain couples TRBV28 to TRBJ2-6; tentative D call: TRBD1 (6 bases). In germline, CDR1 is MDHEN, CDR2 SYDVKM. The V gene lost 5 bases and the J gene lost 0 bases, with 14 bases spanning the gap. This CDR3 contains 17 residues. In DNA form, the CDR3 reads TGTGCCAGCAGTCTCTGGGACACCCTCTCTGGGGCCAACGTCCTGACTTTC. This translates into CASSLWDTLSGANVLTF.

J is TRBJ2-7 and V is TRBV28, with unresolved D. Trimming stripped 3 bases from V and 4 bases from J, with 7 bases between. CDR1 and CDR2 from the germline V gene are MDHEN and SYDVKM. The CDR3 totals 12 residues. CDR3 in DNA: TGTGCCAGCAGTTTCCGCCTATACGAGCAGTACTTC. As protein: CASSFRLYEQYF.

This clone was seen a handful of times. The chain employs TRBV28 and TRBJ1-5; D is perhaps TRBD1 (5 bases). Germline assignment: CDR1 MDHEN and CDR2 SYDVKM. The CDR3 spans 15 residues. With 7 bases removed from V and 1 base from J, the gap between germline ends came to 14 bases. The CDR3 loop reads CASITMGGSNQPQHF. The CDR3, as DNA: TGTGCCAGCATCACTATGGGGGGGAGCAATCAGCCCCAGCATTTT.

This clone has more than one count but fewer than ten. The V and J genes are TRBV6-6 and TRBJ2-7; 7 bases line up with TRBD1. The length of the CDR3 is 16 residues. Germline CDR1 is MNHNY and CDR2 is SVGAGI (reference sequence). J lost 1 base, V lost 0 bases, and 6 bases had no gene match. The CDR3 here is CASSYSSWGQSYEQYF. The DNA of the CDR3 is TGTGCCAGCAGTTACTCGAGTTGGGGACAGTCCTACGAGCAGTACTTC.

V gene TRBV19 combines with J gene TRBJ2-1, with TRBD2 matching 15 bases. With 5 bases clipped from V and 6 bases from J, the junction kept 5 bases outside the gene matches. This CDR3 spans 16 amino acids. Per the germline V gene, CDR1 is LNHDA and CDR2 is SQIVND (reference sequence). The CDR3 DNA reads TGTGCCAGTAGTTTCGGGACTAGCGGGAGGTCCAATGAGCAGTTCTTC. This translates into CASSFGTSGRSNEQFF.

As to this clone: An end of the junction differs from the germline gene, which may be a read error. The chain links TRBV7-7 to TRBJ2-1; the D gene is possibly TRBD2 (5 bases). Germline CDR1 is SSHAT and CDR2 is FNYEAQ (reference sequence). CDR3 length: 13 amino acids. The CDR3 bases are TGTGCTAGCAGCTTATCGGACGCGGGTGAGCAGTTCTTC. Protein: CASSLSDAGEQFF.

The chain combines TRBV2 with TRBJ2-5; 9 bases are a match to TRBD2. CDR1 is SNHLY and CDR2 is FYNNEI in the germline V gene. V dropped 8 bases and J dropped 4; count of bases not matched to a gene: 17. The CDR3 runs 17 residues. The CDR3 coding sequence is TGTGCCAGCGCCTTGGCGGGAGGGCCGATTGAGGGAGAGACCCAGTACTTC. As protein: CASALAGGPIEGETQYF.

The V call is TRBV7-2, the J call TRBJ1-1; possibly TRBD1 for D (5 bases). Germline V gene lookup returns CDR1 SGHTA and CDR2 FQGNSA. V was cut by 11 bases and J by 1 base, with 11 bases left in between. The CDR3 covers 12 residues. The CDR3 region is CAAGGTNTEAFF. In DNA, the CDR3 is TGTGCCGCTGGGGGGACGAACACTGAAGCTTTCTTT.

This clone was recorded only once. The V call is TRBV9, the J call TRBJ2-3, with D perhaps matching TRBD2 (6 bases). Germline CDR1 SGDLS, CDR2 YYNGEE. The V gene lost 0 bases and the J gene lost 0 bases, with 11 bases spanning the gap. The CDR3 length is 16 residues. CDR3 loop: CASSVAGGVSTDTQYF. The CDR3 DNA reads TGTGCCAGCAGCGTAGCTGGCGGGGTTAGCACAGATACGCAGTATTTT.

The chain uses TRBV29-1 and TRBJ2-2; a possible D gene is TRBD2 (7 bases). The ends were cut back, 2 bases at V and 1 base at J, with 11 bases in the middle. Germline CDR1 SQVTM, CDR2 ANQGSEA. There are 15 residues in the CDR3. The DNA of the CDR3 is TGCAGCGTTGAACAGCGGGACATGAACACCGGGGAGCTGTTTTTT. The encoded protein is CSVEQRDMNTGELFF.

This clone was observed a handful of times. V is TRBV27 and J is TRBJ1-4; unclear D gene. The germline V and J ends were trimmed by 4 bases and 0 bases, with 6 bases remaining between them. The CDR3 covers 14 residues. CDR1 and CDR2 from the germline V gene are MNHEY and SMNVEV (reference sequence). CDR3 sequence: CASSYSSTNEKLFF. DNA of the CDR3: TGTGCCAGCAGTTATAGTTCAACTAATGAAAAACTGTTTTTT.

The rearrangement links TRBV27 to TRBJ2-7; 13 positions match TRBD2. Trimming at V came to 4 bases and at J to 4 bases, leaving 7 bases not matched to a gene. CDR1 is MNHEY, CDR2 SMNVEV, per germline (reference sequence). The CDR3 length is 16 residues. The CDR3, as DNA: TGTGCCAGCAGTTCAAGGACTAGCGGGAGTAGGTACGAGCAGTACTTC. Its protein product is CASSSRTSGSRYEQYF.

The V gene is TRBV5-6, the J gene TRBJ1-1; 7 bases map to TRBD1. The CDR3 is 14 residues long. The J segment lost 2 bases and the V segment lost 4 bases, leaving 5 bases of the junction unmatched. Germline V lookup: CDR1 SGHDT, CDR2 YYEEEE. This CDR3 reads CASSGTASNTEAFF. In DNA, the CDR3 is TGTGCCAGCAGCGGGACAGCTTCTAACACTGAAGCTTTCTTT.